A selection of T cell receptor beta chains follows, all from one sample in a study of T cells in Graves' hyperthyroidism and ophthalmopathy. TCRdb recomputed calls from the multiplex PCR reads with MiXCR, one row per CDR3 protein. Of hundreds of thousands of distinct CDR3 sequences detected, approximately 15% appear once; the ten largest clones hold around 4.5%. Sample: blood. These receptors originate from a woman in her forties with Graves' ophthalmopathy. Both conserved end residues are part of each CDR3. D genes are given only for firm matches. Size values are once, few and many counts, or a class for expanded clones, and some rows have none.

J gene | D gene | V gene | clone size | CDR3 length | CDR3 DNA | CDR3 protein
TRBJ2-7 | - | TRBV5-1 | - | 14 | TGCGCCAGCAGCTTGGCAGTGTTCTCCTACGAGCAGTACTTC | CASSLAVFSYEQYF
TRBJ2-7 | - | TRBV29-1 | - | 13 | TGCAGCGTCGGGATGGGCTTGGGATACGAGCAGTACTTC | CSVGMGLGYEQYF
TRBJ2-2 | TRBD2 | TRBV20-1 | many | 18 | TGCAGTGCTAGAGTTGGTGCTTTGGGCGGGAGTCGCACCGGGGAGCTGTTTTTT | CSARVGALGGSRTGELFF
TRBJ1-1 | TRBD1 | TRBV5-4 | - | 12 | TGTGCCAGCAGCACCTGGACAGGTGAAGCTTTCTTT | CASSTWTGEAFF
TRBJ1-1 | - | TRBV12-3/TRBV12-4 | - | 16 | TGTGCCAGCAGTGTTAGTCCTCAGGAGATGAACACTGAAGCTTTCTTT | CASSVSPQEMNTEAFF
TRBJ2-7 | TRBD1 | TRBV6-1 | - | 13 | TGTGCCAGCGAGGGGACAGGGGGCTACGAGCAGTACTTC | CASEGTGGYEQYF
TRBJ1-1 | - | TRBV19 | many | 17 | TGTGCCAGTAGTATAGATCCCTTGGCAGGGTCTTTCGCTGAAGCTTTCTTT | CASSIDPLAGSFAEAFF
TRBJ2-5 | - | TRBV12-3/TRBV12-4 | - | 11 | TGTGCCAGCAGTAGAATCGGGACCCAGTACTTC | CASSRIGTQYF
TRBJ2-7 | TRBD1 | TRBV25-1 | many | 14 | TGTGCCAGCAGTGACGACAGGGGAGCCTACGAGCAGTACTTC | CASSDDRGAYEQYF
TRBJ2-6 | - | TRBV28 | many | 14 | TGTGCCAGCAGTCCCATAGCTGGGGCCAACGTCCTGACTTTC | CASSPIAGANVLTF
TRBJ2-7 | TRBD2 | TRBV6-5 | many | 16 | TGTGCCAGCATGGGGGCCCCGGGACTAGCGGTTTACGAGCAGTGCTTC | CASMGAPGLAVYEQCF
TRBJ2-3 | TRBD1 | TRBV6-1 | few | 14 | TGTGCCAGCAGCGACAGGGGGAGATCAGATACGCAGTATTTT | CASSDRGRSDTQYF
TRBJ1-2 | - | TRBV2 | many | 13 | TGTGCCAGCAGTTCACAGGGTTGGGATGGCTACACCTTC | CASSSQGWDGYTF
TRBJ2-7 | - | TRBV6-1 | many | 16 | TGTGCCAGCAGAGCCCCCGGGACGGGAACTTCCTACGAGCAGTACTTC | CASRAPGTGTSYEQYF
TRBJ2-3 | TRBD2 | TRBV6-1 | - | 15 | TGTGCCAGCAGCCCCCCGGGAGGGCACCGAGATACGCAGTATTTT | CASSPPGGHRDTQYF
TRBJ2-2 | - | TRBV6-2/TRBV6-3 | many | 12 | TGTGCCAGCATTGGGGGGGCCTGGGAGCTGTTTTTT | CASIGGAWELFF
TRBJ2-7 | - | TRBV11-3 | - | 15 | TGTGCCAGCAGCGGAGAGGGTGTTTTCTCCTACGAGCAGTACTTC | CASSGEGVFSYEQYF
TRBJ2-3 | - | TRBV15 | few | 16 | TGTGCCACCAGCACCTACAACAGGGATGGGACAGATACGCAGTATTTT | CATSTYNRDGTDTQYF
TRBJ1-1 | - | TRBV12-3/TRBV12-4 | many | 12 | TGTGCCAGCACGTTGGGGGGGACTGAAGCTTTCTTT | CASTLGGTEAFF
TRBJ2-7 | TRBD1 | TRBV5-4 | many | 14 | TGTGCCAGCAGCTCGGGACAGGGGGCGCGCGAGCAGTACTTC | CASSSGQGAREQYF
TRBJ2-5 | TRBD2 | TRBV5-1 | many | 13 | TGCGCCAGCAGGGAGCGGGAGGCGGAGACCCAGTACTTC | CASREREAETQYF
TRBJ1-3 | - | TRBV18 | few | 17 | TGTGCCAGCTCACCACGGACAGCACTTAGCTCTGGAAACACCATATATTTT | CASSPRTALSSGNTIYF
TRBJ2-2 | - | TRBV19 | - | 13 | TGTGCCAGTAGGGCTTTTAACACCGGGGAGCTGTTTTTT | CASRAFNTGELFF
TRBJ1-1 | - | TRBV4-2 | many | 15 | TGTGCCAGCAGCCAAGATCTTCTGGAGAACACTGAAGCTTTCTTT | CASSQDLLENTEAFF
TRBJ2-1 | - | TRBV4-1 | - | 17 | TGCGCCAGCAGCCAAGATCTAGGACTTTGGCGGTTGGATGAGCAGTTCTTC | CASSQDLGLWRLDEQFF
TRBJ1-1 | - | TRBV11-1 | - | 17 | TGTGCCAGCAGCTTCGGTCCCTTACTGACTATGAACACTGAAGCTTTCTTT | CASSFGPLLTMNTEAFF
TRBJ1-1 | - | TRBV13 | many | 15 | TGTGCCAGCAGCGGAAGACAGATGTTGAACACTGAAGCTTTCTTT | CASSGRQMLNTEAFF